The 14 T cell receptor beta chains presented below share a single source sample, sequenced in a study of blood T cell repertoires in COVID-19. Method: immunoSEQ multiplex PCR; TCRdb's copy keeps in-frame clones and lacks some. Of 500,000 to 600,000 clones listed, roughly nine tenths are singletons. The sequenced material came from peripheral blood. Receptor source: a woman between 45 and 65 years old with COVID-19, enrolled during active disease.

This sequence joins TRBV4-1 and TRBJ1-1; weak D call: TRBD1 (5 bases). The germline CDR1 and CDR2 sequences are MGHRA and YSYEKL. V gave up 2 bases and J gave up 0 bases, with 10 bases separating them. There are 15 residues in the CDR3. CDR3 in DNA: TGCGCCAGCAGCCAAAATCCAGGGTTGAACACTGAAGCTTTCTTT. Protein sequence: CASSQNPGLNTEAFF.

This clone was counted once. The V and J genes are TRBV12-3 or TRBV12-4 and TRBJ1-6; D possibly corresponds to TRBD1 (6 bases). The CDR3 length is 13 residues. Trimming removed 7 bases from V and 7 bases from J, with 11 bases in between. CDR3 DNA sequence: TGTGCCAGCAACCTAGGGACAAATTCACCCCTCCACTTT. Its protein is CASNLGTNSPLHF.

The CDR3 DNA sequence: TGCGCCAGCAGCTTGGACGCGGGGGCGGACTATGGCTACACCTTC. Translated: CASSLDAGADYGYTF. The chain joins TRBV5-1 to TRBJ1-2; weak D call: TRBD1 (6 bases). Deletions cut 0 bases from V and 3 bases from J, with 12 bases between. The CDR3 has 15 amino acids. Germline CDR1 is SGHRS and CDR2 is YFSETQ.

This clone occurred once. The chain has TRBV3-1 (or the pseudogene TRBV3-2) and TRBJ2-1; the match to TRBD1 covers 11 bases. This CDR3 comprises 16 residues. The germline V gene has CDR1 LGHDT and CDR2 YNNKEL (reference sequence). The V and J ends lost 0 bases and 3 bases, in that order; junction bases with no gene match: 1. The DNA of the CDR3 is TGTGCCAGCAGCCAAGAGGGGACAGGGGGCTACAATGAGCAGTTCTTC. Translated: CASSQEGTGGYNEQFF.

The CDR3 DNA reads TGTGCCAGCAGTTTCATGCCAGGGTTTGATGGCTACACCTTC. Amino acid sequence: CASSFMPGFDGYTF. The chain couples TRBV2 to TRBJ1-2; maybe TRBD1 (5 bases). The germline CDR1 and CDR2 sequences are SNHLY and FYNNEI. Trimming shortened V by 5 bases and J by 6 bases, and 16 bases separated the two germline ends. This CDR3 is built from 14 residues.

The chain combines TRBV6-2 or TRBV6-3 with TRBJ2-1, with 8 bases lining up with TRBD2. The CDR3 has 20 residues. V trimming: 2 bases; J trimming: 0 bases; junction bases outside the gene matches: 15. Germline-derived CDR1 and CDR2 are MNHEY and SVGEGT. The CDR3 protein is CASSYPLGAGGYFSYNEQFF. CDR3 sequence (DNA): TGTGCCAGCAGTTACCCTCTTGGGGCGGGGGGTTATTTCTCCTACAATGAGCAGTTCTTC.

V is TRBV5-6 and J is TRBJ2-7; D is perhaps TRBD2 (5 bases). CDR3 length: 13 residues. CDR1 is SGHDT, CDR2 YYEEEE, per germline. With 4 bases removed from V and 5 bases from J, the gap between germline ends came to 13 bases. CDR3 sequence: CASSRRYVDEQYF. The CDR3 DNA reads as TGTGCCAGCAGCCGGAGGTACGTTGACGAGCAGTACTTC.

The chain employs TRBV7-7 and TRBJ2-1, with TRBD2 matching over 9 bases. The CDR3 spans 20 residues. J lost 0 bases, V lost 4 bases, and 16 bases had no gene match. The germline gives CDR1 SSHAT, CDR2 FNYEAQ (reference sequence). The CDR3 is CASSSPPHLAGRRSYNEQFF. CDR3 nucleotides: TGTGCCAGCAGCTCACCCCCCCATCTAGCGGGGAGACGCTCCTACAATGAGCAGTTCTTC. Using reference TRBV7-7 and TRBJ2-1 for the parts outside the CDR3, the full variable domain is GAGVSQSPRYKVTKRGQDVTLRCDPISSHATLYWYQQALGQGPEFLTYFNYEAQPDKSGLPSDRFSAERPEGSISTLTIQRTEQRDSAMYRCASSSPPHLAGRRSYNEQFFGPGTRLTVL.

The chain's CDR3 is CASRQSTGMTYEQYF. As DNA, the CDR3 is TGTGCCAGCCGACAGTCGACAGGGATGACCTACGAGCAGTACTTC. The gene calls are TRBV11-1 and TRBJ2-7, with 7 bases identical to TRBD1. The length of the CDR3 is 15 residues. Germline CDR1 is SGHAT and CDR2 is FQDESV (reference sequence). With V trimmed by 8 bases and J by 2 bases, 12 bases remained unmatched. The complete variable domain, with remaining parts taken from reference TRBV11-1 and TRBJ2-7, reads EAEVAQSPRYKITEKSQAVAFWCDPISGHATLYWYRQILGQGPELLVQFQDESVVDDSQLPKDRFSAERLKGVDSTLKIQPAELGDSAMYLCASRQSTGMTYEQYFGPGTRLTVT.

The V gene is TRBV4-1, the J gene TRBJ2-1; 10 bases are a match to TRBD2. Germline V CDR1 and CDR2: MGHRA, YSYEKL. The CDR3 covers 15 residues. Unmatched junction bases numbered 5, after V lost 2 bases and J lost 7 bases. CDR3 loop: CASSQIAGGGNEQFF. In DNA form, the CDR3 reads TGCGCCAGCAGCCAAATAGCGGGGGGTGGGAATGAGCAGTTCTTC.

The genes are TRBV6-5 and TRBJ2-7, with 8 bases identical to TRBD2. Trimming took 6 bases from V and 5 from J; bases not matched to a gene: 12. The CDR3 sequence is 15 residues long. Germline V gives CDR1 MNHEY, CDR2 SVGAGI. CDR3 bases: TGTGCCAGCAGCCGCGGGGGGAGACTCATGAACGAGCAGTACTTC. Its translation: CASSRGGRLMNEQYF.

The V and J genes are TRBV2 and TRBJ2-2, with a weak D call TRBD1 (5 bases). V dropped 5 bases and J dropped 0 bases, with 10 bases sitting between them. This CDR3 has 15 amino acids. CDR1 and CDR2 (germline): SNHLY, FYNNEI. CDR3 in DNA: TGTGCCAGCAGTCCGACAGTCACGAACACCGGGGAGCTGTTTTTT. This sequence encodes CASSPTVTNTGELFF.

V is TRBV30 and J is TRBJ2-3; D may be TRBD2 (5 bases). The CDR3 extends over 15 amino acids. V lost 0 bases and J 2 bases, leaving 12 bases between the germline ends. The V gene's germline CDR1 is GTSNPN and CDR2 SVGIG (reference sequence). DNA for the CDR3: TGTGCCTGGAGTGTACTTACGGGAATCACAGATACGCAGTATTTT. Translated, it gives CAWSVLTGITDTQYF. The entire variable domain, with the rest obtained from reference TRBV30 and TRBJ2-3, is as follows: SQTIHQWPATLVQPVGSPLSLECTVEGTSNPNLYWYRQAAGRGLQLLFYSVGIGQISSEVPQNLSASRPQDRQFILSSKKLLLSDSGFYLCAWSVLTGITDTQYFGPGTRLTVL.

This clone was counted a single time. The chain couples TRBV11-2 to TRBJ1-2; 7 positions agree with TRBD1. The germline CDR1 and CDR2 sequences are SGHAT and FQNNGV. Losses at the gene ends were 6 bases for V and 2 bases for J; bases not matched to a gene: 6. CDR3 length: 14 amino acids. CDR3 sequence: CASRSTGANYGYTF. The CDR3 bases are TGTGCCAGCAGATCTACAGGGGCAAACTATGGCTACACCTTC.